The 18 T cell receptor beta chains presented below share a single source sample, sequenced in a study of OX40 agonist ivuxolimab in advanced cancers. The protocol was immunoSEQ multiplex PCR, while the TCRdb copy is restricted to in-frame clones and leaves out a portion. The top ten clones hold 3.5% to 4% of a sample with approximately 100,000 clones, 70% to 85% of them seen once. Sequenced here: CD4+ or CD8+ T cells sorted from blood, sampled in a trial of the OX40 agonist ivuxolimab. Source of these receptors: an adult with an advanced solid tumor such as melanoma, head and neck, liver or kidney cancer.

This clone was observed a single time. The chain has TRBV7-9 and TRBJ2-7; 10 nucleotides agree with TRBD1. Germline assignment: CDR1 SEHNR and CDR2 FQNEAQ (reference sequence). The CDR3 consists of 14 residues. Losses at the gene ends were 4 bases for V and 6 bases for J; bases not matched to a gene: 6. The DNA for the CDR3 is TGTGCCAGCAGCTCCTGGGACAGGGGTGCCGAGCAGTACTTC. This sequence encodes CASSSWDRGAEQYF. Full variable domain (outside the CDR3, taken from reference TRBV7-9 and TRBJ2-7): DTGVSQNPRHKITKRGQNVTFRCDPISEHNRLYWYRQTLGQGPEFLTYFQNEAQLEKSRLLSDRFSAERPKGSFSTLEIQRTEQGDSAMYLCASSSWDRGAEQYFGPGTRLTVT.

This clone was seen a few times. This rearrangement joins TRBV25-1 to TRBJ2-1, with 8 bases fitting TRBD2. J was trimmed by 12 bases and V by 6 bases; bases with no gene match: 7. The CDR3 runs to 12 residues. Germline V gives CDR1 MGHDK, CDR2 SYGVNS. The CDR3 spells CASSGTSVRQFF. CDR3 DNA: TGTGCCAGCAGCGGGACTAGTGTTCGGCAGTTCTTC.

The chain combines TRBV7-8 with TRBJ2-2; D perhaps matches TRBD1 (6 bases). The V gene's germline CDR1 is SGHVS and CDR2 FQNEAQ. Deletions cut 3 bases from V and 2 bases from J, with 10 bases between. CDR3 length: 15 amino acids. In DNA, the CDR3 is TGTGCCAGCAGCTTTCGGGACACCAACACCGGGGAGCTGTTTTTT. Translation gives CASSFRDTNTGELFF.

The CDR3 here is CASSPPGGRSYEQYF. The DNA of the CDR3 is TGTGCCAGCAGCCCCCCGGGGGGCCGATCCTACGAGCAGTACTTC. The V gene is TRBV5-6, the J gene TRBJ2-7, with a tentative D call TRBD2 (7 bases). There are 15 residues in the CDR3. Germline loops: CDR1 SGHDT, CDR2 YYEEEE. V was cut by 4 bases and J by 1 base, with 15 bases left in between.

The rearrangement uses TRBV29-1 and TRBJ2-5, with D tentatively TRBD1 (6 bases). Germline CDR1 is SQVTM and CDR2 is ANQGSEA. The ends were cut back, 4 bases at V and 0 bases at J, with 15 bases in the middle. The CDR3 has 15 residues. CDR3 amino acids: CSVAGVITNQETQYF. Written as DNA, the CDR3 is TGCAGCGTTGCAGGGGTGATTACAAACCAAGAGACCCAGTACTTC.

This chain links TRBV5-6 with TRBJ1-1; D is undetermined. V lost 0 bases, J lost 1 base, and 10 bases lay in between. The germline V gene encodes CDR1 SGHDT and CDR2 YYEEEE. The CDR3 covers 15 residues. In DNA, the CDR3 is TGTGCCAGCAGCTTGGGGGCAGGATCGAACACTGAAGCTTTCTTT. It codes for CASSLGAGSNTEAFF. The full variable domain, in which reference TRBV5-6 and TRBJ1-1 provide the parts outside the CDR3, is DAGVTQSPTHLIKTRGQQVTLRCSPKSGHDTVSWYQQALGQGPQFIFQYYEEEERQRGNFPDRFSGHQFPNYSSELNVNALLLGDSALYLCASSLGAGSNTEAFFGQGTRLTVV.

V and J are TRBV6-5 and TRBJ2-1; D may be TRBD1 or TRBD2 (5 bases each). The CDR3 has 15 residues. Germline V gene data show CDR1 as MNHEY and CDR2 as SVGAGI. Trimming shortened V by 2 bases and J by 7 bases, and 15 bases separated the two germline ends. The CDR3 loop is CASSYHSPGPNEQFF. For the CDR3, the DNA is TGTGCCAGCAGTTACCACAGCCCGGGGCCAAATGAGCAGTTCTTC.

This clone appeared once. The CDR3 here is CASSLNRAVSTGELFF. DNA of the CDR3: TGCGCCAGCAGCTTGAACAGGGCCGTGAGCACCGGGGAGCTGTTTTTT. V is TRBV5-1 and J is TRBJ2-2; D is possibly TRBD1 (6 bases). The germline CDR1 and CDR2 sequences are SGHRS and YFSETQ. V shed 1 base and J shed 4 bases, with 14 bases lying between them. This CDR3 is built from 16 residues.

The chain combines TRBV28 with TRBJ2-7, with 13 nucleotides matching TRBD2. With 5 bases clipped from V and 5 bases from J, the junction kept 3 bases outside the gene matches. There are 14 residues in the CDR3. Germline V gene data show CDR1 as MDHEN and CDR2 as SYDVKM. CDR3 DNA: TGTGCCAGCAGTGGGACTAGCGGGATGCACGAGCAGTACTTC. It codes for CASSGTSGMHEQYF.

The rearrangement links TRBV9 to TRBJ2-7; tentatively, D is TRBD2 (5 bases). The CDR3 sequence is 14 residues long. V lost 0 bases to trimming and J lost 0 bases, with 7 bases between them. Germline assignment: CDR1 SGDLS and CDR2 YYNGEE. Here the CDR3 DNA reads TGTGCCAGCAGCGTAGATGGGAGCTCCTACGAGCAGTACTTC. It codes for CASSVDGSSYEQYF.

The CDR3 DNA reads TGCGCCAGCAGCCAATCAGGGGCCGATAATGAAAAACTGTTTTTT. Its translation is CASSQSGADNEKLFF. This chain joins TRBV4-3 and TRBJ1-4, with D maybe TRBD1 (6 bases). The V gene's germline CDR1 is LGHNA and CDR2 YSLEER. The V gene lost 2 bases and the J gene lost 4 bases, with 11 bases spanning the gap. The CDR3 runs to 15 residues.

The rearrangement joins TRBV5-1 to TRBJ2-5; 11 nucleotides match TRBD2. The assigned J gene may be wrong: the sequence end matches TRBJ2-7 better. CDR1 and CDR2 from the germline V gene are SGHRS and YFSETQ. CDR3 length equals 17 residues. CDR3 sequence (DNA): TGCGCCAGCAGCTTGGCTCTAGCGGGAGGACAGAGCTACGAGCAGTACTTC. Translated: CASSLALAGGQSYEQYF.

A word on this clone: This CDR3 is also generated by other DNA sequences in the sample. The J gene is TRBJ2-7, the V gene TRBV30; 7 bases are shared with TRBD2. The trim removed 3 bases at V and 6 bases at J, leaving 2 bases unmatched. Germline-derived CDR1 and CDR2 are GTSNPN and SVGIG (reference sequence). This CDR3 comprises 11 residues. The CDR3 sequence is CAWSVAGEQYF. Written as DNA, the CDR3 is TGTGCCTGGAGCGTAGCGGGCGAGCAGTACTTC.

V and J are TRBV28 and TRBJ2-5; a possible D gene is TRBD1 (6 bases). The J call is doubtful: the DNA matches TRBJ2-7 better. The V gene's germline CDR1 is MDHEN and CDR2 SYDVKM. This CDR3 is 14 amino acids long. CDR3 bases: TGTGCCAGCAGGGGGACATCACGGAACTACGAGCAGTACTTC. Protein: CASRGTSRNYEQYF.

This clone was counted a single time. V usage is TRBV10-3 and J usage is TRBJ2-2, with 7 bases fitting TRBD1. Unmatched junction bases numbered 9, after V lost 6 bases and J lost 5 bases. Germline CDR1 reads ENHRY; CDR2 reads SYGVKD. The CDR3 has 15 amino acids. CDR3 coding DNA: TGTGCCATCAGGGGTACAGGGGTGGAGACCGGGGAGCTGTTTTTT. This sequence encodes CAIRGTGVETGELFF.

This chain connects TRBV28 to TRBJ2-7; D unresolved. Germline CDR1 is MDHEN and CDR2 is SYDVKM. V shed 10 bases and J shed 3 bases, with 19 bases lying between them. The CDR3 consists of 14 residues. The CDR3 DNA is TGTGCCACCGACTCTCCGGAGCAGGTCTACGAGCAGTACTTC. Translation: CATDSPEQVYEQYF.

This chain uses TRBV4-1 with TRBJ1-1; D is ambiguous. Germline CDR1 is MGHRA and CDR2 is YSYEKL. Trimming stripped 1 base from V and 1 base from J, with 16 bases between. This CDR3 has 17 amino acids. The chain's CDR3 is CASSQVSFRAANTEAFF. The CDR3 region has the DNA TGCGCCAGCAGCCAAGTTTCCTTCCGGGCCGCGAACACTGAAGCTTTCTTT.

The V and J genes are TRBV7-9 and TRBJ2-1; D may be TRBD2 (6 bases). Germline V CDR1 and CDR2: SEHNR, FQNEAQ (reference sequence). V was clipped by 1 base and J by 5 bases, with 9 bases between them. This CDR3 comprises 14 residues. The DNA of the CDR3 is TGTGCCAGCAGCTTAGGCGGGGCGAACAATGAGCAGTTCTTC. Its protein product is CASSLGGANNEQFF.